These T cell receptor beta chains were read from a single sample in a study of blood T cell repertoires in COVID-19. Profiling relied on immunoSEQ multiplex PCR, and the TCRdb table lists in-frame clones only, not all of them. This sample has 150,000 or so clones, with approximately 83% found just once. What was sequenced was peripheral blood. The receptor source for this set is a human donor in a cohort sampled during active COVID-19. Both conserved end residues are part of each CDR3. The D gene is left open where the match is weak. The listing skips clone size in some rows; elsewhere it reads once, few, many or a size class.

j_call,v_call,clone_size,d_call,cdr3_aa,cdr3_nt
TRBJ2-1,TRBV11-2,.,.,CASSLDPNSDEQFF,TGTGCCAGCAGCTTAGATCCCAATAGCGATGAGCAGTTCTTC
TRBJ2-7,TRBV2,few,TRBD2,CASSVVAGGSYEQYF,TGTGCCAGCAGTGTAGTAGCGGGAGGATCGTACGAGCAGTACTTC
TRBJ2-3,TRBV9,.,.,CASSVVGETDTQYF,TGTGCCAGCAGCGTAGTGGGAGAGACAGATACGCAGTATTTT
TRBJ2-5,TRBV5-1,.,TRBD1,CASSLQTGGQETQYF,TGCGCCAGCAGCTTGCAGACAGGGGGTCAAGAGACCCAGTACTTC
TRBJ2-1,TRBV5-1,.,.,CASSSAAQGWYNEQFF,TGCGCCAGCAGCTCAGCAGCACAGGGTTGGTACAATGAGCAGTTCTTC
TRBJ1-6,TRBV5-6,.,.,CASSWRGSPLHF,TGTGCCAGCAGTTGGAGAGGTTCACCCCTCCACTTT
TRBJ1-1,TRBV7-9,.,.,CASSPTEGVAFF,TGTGCCAGCAGTCCCACGGAAGGGGTGGCTTTCTTT
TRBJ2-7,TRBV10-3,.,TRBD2,CAISESLRGREEQYF,TGTGCCATCAGTGAGTCCCTACGAGGGCGGGAGGAGCAGTACTTC
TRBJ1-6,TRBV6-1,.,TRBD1,CASSEFGTDNSPLHF,TGTGCCAGCAGTGAGTTTGGGACAGATAATTCACCCCTCCACTTT
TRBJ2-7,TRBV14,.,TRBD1,CASSQQTTGVGEQYF,TGTGCCAGCAGCCAACAAACTACAGGGGTAGGGGAGCAGTACTTC
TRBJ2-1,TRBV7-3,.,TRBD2,CASSLGTSGIYNEQFF,TGTGCCAGCAGCCTCGGGACTAGCGGGATCTACAATGAGCAGTTCTTC